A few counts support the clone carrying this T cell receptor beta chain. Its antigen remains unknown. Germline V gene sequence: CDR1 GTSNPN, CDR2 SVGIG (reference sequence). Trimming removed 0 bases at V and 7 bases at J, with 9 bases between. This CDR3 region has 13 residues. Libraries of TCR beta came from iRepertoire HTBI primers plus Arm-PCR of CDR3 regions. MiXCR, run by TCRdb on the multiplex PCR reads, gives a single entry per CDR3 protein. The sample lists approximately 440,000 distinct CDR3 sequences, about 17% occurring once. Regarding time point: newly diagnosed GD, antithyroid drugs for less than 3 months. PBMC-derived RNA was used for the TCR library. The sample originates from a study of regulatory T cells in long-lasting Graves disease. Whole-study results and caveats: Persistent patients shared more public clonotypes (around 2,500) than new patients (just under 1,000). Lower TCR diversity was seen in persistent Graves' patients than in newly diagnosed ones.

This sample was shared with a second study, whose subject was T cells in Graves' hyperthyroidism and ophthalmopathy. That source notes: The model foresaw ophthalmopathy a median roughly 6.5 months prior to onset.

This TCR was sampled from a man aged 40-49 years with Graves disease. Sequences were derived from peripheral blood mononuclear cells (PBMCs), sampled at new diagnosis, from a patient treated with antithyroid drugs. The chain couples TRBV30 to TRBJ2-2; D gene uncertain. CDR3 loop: CAWSVVPFGELFF. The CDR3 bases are TGTGCCTGGAGTGTAGTTCCGTTCGGGGAGCTGTTTTTT. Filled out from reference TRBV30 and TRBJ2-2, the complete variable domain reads SQTIHQWPATLVQPVGSPLSLECTVEGTSNPNLYWYRQAAGRGLQLLFYSVGIGQISSEVPQNLSASRPQDRQFILSSKKLLLSDSGFYLCAWSVVPFGELFFGEGSRLTVL.